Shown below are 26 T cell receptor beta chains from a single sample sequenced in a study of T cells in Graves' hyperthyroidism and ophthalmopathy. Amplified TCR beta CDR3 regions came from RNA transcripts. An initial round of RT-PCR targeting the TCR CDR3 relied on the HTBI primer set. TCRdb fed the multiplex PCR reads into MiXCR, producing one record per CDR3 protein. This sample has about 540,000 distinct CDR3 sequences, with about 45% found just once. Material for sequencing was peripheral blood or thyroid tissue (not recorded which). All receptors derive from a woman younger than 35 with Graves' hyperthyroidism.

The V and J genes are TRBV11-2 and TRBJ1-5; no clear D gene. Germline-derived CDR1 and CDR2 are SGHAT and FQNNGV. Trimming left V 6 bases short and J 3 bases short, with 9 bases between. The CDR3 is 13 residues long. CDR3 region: CASRRAHNQPQHF. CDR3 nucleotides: TGTGCCAGCAGGAGAGCCCACAATCAGCCCCAGCATTTT.

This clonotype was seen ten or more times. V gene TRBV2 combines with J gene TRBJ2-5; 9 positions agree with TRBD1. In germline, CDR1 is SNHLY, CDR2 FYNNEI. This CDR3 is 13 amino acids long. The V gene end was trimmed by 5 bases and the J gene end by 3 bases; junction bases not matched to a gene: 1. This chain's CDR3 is CASSWTGEETQYF. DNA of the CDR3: TGTGCCAGCAGTTGGACAGGGGAAGAGACCCAGTACTTC.

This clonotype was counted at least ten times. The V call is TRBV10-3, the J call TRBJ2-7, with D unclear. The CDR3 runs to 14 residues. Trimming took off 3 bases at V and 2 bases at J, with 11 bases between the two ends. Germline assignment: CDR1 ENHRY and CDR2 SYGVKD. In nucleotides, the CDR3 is TGTGCCATCAGTGATTCGATGGATCCCTACGAGCAGTACTTC. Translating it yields CAISDSMDPYEQYF.

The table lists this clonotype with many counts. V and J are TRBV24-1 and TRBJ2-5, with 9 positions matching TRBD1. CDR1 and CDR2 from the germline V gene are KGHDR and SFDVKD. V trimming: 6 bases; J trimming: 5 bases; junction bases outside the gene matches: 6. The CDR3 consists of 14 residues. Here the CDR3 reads CATSRGQGWETQYF. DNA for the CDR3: TGTGCCACCAGTAGGGGACAGGGATGGGAGACCCAGTACTTC.

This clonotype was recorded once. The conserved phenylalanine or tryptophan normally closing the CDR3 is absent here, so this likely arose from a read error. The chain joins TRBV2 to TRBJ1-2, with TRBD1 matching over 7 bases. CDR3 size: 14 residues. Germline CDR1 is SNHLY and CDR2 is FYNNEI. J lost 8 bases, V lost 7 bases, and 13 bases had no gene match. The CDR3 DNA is TGTGCCAGCACCAAGGACAGGTCTTTGTGGGGCTACACCCTC. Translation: CASTKDRSLWGYTL.

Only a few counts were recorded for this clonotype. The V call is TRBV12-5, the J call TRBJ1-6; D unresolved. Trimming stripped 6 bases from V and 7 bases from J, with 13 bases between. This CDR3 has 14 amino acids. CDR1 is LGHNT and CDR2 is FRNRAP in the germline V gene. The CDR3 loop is CASGQQTMNSPLHF. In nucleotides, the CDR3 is TGTGCTAGTGGCCAACAGACTATGAATTCACCCCTCCACTTT.

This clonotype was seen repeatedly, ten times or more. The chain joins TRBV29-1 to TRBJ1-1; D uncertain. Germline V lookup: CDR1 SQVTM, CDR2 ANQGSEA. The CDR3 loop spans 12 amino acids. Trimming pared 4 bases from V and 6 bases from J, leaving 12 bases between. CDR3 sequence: CSVVSVLAEAFF. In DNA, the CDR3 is TGCAGCGTTGTTTCGGTCCTCGCTGAAGCTTTCTTT.

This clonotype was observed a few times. CDR3 loop: CASSQGGLAASYEQYF. The CDR3 DNA is TGCGCCAGCAGCCAAGGGGGGCTAGCGGCCTCTTACGAGCAGTACTTC. V usage is TRBV29-1 and J usage is TRBJ2-7; D is possibly TRBD2 (7 bases). The germline gives CDR1 SQVTM, CDR2 ANQGSEA. This CDR3 is built from 16 residues.

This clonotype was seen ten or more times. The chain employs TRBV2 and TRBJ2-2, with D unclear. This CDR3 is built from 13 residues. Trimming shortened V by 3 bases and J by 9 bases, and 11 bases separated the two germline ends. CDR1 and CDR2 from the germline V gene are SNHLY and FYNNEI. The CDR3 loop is CASSEGPNWELFF. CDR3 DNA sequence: TGTGCCAGCAGTGAGGGTCCTAACTGGGAGCTGTTTTTT.

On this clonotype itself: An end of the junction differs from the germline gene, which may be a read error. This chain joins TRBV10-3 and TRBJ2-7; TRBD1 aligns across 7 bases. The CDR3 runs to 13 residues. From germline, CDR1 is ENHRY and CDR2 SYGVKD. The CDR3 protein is CATSDRTGTGQYF. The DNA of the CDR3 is TGTGCCACCAGTGATCGGACAGGTACGGGGCAGTACTTC.

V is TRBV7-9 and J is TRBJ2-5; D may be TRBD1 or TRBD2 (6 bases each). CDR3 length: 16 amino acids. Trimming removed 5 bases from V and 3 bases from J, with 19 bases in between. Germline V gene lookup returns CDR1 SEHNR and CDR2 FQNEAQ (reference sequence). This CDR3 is CASSVGGGGSEETQYF. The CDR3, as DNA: TGTGCCAGCAGCGTAGGGGGAGGAGGCAGCGAAGAGACCCAGTACTTC.

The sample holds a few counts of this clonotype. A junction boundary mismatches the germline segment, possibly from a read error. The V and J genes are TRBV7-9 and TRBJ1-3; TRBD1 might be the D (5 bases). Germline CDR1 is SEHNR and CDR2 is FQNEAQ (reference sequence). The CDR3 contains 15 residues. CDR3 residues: CASSLDGTSGNTIYF. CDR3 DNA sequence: TGTGCAAGCAGCTTAGACGGGACCTCTGGAAACACCATATATTTT.

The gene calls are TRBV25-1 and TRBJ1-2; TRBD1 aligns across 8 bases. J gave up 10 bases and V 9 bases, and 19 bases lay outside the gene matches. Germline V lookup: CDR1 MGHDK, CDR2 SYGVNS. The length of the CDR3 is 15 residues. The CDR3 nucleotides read TGTGCCAGTAGTATGACGACGACAGGGGCAGGTGACTACACCTTC. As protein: CASSMTTTGAGDYTF.

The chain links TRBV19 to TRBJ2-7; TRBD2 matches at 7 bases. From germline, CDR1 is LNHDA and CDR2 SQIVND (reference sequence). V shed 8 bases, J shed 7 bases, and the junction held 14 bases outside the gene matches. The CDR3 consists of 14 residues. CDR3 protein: CASGIGGIAGEQYF. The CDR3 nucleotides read TGTGCCAGTGGGATCGGGGGGATCGCTGGTGAGCAGTACTTC.

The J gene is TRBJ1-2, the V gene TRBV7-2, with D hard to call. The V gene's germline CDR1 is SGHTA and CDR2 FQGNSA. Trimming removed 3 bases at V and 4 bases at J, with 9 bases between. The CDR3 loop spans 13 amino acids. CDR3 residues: CASSLEEAYGYTF. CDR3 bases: TGTGCCAGCAGCTTGGAAGAGGCCTATGGCTACACCTTC.

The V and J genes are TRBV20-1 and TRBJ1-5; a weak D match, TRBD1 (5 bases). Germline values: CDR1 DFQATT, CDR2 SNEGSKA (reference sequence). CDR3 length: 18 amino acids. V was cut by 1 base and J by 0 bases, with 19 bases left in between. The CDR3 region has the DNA TGCAGTGCTAGAGGAATGCAGGGAAGGAGGAATAGCAATCAGCCCCAGCATTTT. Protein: CSARGMQGRRNSNQPQHF.

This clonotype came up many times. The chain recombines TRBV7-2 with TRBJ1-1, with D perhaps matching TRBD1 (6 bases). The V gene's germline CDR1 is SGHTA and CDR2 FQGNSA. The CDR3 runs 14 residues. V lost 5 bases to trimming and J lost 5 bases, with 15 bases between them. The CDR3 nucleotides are TGTGCCAGCAGCCGCGCGGGGGCGGGGACTGAAGCTTTCTTT. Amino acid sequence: CASSRAGAGTEAFF.

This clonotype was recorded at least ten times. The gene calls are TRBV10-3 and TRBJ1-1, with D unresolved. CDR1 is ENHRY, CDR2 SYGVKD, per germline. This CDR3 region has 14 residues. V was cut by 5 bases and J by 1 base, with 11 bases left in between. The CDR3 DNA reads TGTGCCATCAGTAAGGACGGAACGAACACTGAAGCTTTCTTT. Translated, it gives CAISKDGTNTEAFF.

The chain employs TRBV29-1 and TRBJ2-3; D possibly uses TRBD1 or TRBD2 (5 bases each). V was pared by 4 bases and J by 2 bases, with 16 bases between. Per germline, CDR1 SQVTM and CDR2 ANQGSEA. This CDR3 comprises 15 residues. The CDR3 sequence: CSVAQGPSSTDTQYF. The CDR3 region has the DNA TGCAGCGTTGCCCAGGGACCTTCCTCCACAGATACGCAGTATTTT.

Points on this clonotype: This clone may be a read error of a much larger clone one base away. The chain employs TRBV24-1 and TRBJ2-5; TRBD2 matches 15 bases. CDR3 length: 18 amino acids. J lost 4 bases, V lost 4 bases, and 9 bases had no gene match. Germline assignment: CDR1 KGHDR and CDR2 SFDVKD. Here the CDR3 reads CATSETIPGLAGGETQYF. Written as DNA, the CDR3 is TGTGCCACCAGTGAGACTATACCGGGACTAGCGGGAGGAGAGACCCAGTACTTC.

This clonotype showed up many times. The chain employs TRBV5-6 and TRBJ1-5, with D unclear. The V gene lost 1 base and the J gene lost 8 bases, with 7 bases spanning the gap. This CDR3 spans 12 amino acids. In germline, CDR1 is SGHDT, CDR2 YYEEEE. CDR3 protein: CASSLSTEPQHF. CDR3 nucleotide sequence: TGTGCCAGCAGCTTGAGTACGGAGCCCCAGCATTTT.

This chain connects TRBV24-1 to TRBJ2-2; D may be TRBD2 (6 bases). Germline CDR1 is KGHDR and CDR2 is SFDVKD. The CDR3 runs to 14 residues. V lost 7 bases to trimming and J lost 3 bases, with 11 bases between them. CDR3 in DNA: TGTGCCACCAGCGTGGGGGAGGACACCGGGGAGCTGTTTTTT. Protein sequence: CATSVGEDTGELFF.

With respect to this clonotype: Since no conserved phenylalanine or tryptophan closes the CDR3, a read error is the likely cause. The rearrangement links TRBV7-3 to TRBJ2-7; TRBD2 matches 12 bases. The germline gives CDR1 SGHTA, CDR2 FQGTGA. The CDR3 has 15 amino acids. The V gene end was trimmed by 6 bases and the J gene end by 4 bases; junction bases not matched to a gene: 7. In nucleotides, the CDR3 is TGTGCCAGCAGTCGGACTAGCGGGGACAATTACGAGCAGTACCTC. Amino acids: CASSRTSGDNYEQYL.

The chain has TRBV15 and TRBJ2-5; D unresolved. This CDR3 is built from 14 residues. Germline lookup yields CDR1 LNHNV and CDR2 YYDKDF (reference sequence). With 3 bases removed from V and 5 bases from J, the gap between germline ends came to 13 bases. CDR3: CATSRYQEVETQYF. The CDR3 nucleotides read TGTGCCACCAGCAGGTATCAAGAAGTGGAGACCCAGTACTTC. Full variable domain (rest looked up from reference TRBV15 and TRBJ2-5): DAMVIQNPRYQVTQFGKPVTLSCSQTLNHNVMYWYQQKSSQAPKLLFHYYDKDFNNEADTPDNFQSRRPNTSFCFLDIRSPGLGDTAMYLCATSRYQEVETQYFGPGTRLLVL.

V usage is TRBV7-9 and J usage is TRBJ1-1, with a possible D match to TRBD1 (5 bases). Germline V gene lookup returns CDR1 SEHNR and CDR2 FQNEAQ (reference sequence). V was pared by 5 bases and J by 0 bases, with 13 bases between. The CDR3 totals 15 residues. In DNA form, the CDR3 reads TGTGCCAGCAGCCACACGACAGAGTTGAACACTGAAGCTTTCTTT. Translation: CASSHTTELNTEAFF.

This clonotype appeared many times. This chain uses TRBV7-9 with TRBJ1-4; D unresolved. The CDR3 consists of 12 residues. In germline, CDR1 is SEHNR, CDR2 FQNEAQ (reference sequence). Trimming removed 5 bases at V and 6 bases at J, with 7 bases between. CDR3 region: CASSLTDEKLFF. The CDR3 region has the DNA TGTGCCAGCAGCCTGACCGATGAAAAACTGTTTTTT.